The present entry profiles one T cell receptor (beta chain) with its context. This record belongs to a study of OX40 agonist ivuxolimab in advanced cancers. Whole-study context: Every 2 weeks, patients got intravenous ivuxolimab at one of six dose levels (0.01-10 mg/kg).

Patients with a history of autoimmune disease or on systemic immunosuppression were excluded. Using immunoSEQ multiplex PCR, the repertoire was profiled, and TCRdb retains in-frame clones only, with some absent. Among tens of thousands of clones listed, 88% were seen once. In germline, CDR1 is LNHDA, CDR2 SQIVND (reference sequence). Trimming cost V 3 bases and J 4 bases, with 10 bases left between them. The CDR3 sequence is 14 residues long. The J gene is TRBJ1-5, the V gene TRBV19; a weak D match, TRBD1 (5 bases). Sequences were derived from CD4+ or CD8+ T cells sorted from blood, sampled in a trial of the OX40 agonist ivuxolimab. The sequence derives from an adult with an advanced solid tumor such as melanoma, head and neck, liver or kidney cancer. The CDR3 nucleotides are TGTGCCAGTAGTATGAGTCGGGGGAATCAGCCCCAGCATTTT. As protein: CASSMSRGNQPQHF.